This TCR beta chain was found in a study of cytomegalovirus exposure and HLA in healthy donors. The sample holds a few counts of this clone. Its antigen is undetermined. Study observations and caveats: Later work associated roughly 17,000 TCR beta sequences with HLA alleles at 0.05 false discovery rate. The authors considered a cluster of highly shared sequence variants likely to be a sequencing artifact.

It was with 60 Vbeta and 13 Jbeta primers that the PCR ran. The protocol was immunoSEQ multiplex PCR, while the TCRdb copy is restricted to in-frame clones and leaves out a portion. Here the sample spans about 82,000 clones, roughly 72% being singletons. This CDR3 is built from 12 residues. Per the germline V gene, CDR1 is MNHNY and CDR2 is SVGAGI (reference sequence). V was clipped by 6 bases and J by 3 bases, with 9 bases between them. Material: PBMCs. The V and J genes are TRBV6-6 and TRBJ2-7; unclear D gene. The receptor was derived from a woman between 50 and 59 years old in good health and CMV-seropositive. The CDR3 loop reads CASSAGDYEQYF. CDR3 in DNA: TGTGCCAGCAGCGCTGGAGACTACGAGCAGTACTTC.